This TCR beta chain was identified in a study of OX40 agonist ivuxolimab in advanced cancers. Study overall: Clinicians treated patients with ivuxolimab, an agonistic anti-OX40 (CD134) antibody.

Some clones are missing from TCRdb's copy, which holds only in-frame ones; the method was immunoSEQ multiplex PCR. Among around 18,000 clones listed, approximately 83% were seen once. In germline, CDR1 is MGHDK, CDR2 SYGVNS. With 4 bases clipped from V and 5 bases from J, the junction kept 0 bases outside the gene matches. CDR3 size: 14 residues. The TCR originated in an adult with an advanced solid tumor such as melanoma, head and neck, liver or kidney cancer. The rearrangement uses TRBV25-1 and TRBJ1-6; TRBD1 aligns across 9 bases. The starting material was CD4+ or CD8+ T cells sorted from blood, obtained in a trial of the OX40 agonist ivuxolimab. CDR3 sequence (DNA): TGTGCCAGCAGTGGGACAGGGGATAATTCACCCCTCCACTTT. It encodes CASSGTGDNSPLHF.